This T cell receptor beta chain appears in the sequencing data of a study of control samples from healthy donors and cancer patients. The J segment lost 1 base and the V segment lost 4 bases, leaving 2 bases of the junction unmatched. CDR1 is MNHEY, CDR2 SVGAGI, per germline. The CDR3 is 14 amino acids. Only in-frame clones appear in the TCRdb table, and some are missing; sequencing was by immunoSEQ multiplex PCR. The table records more than 85,000 clones, around 84% of them present only once. Sequencing input: PBMCs. The chain has TRBV6-5 and TRBJ1-1, with 8 bases fitting TRBD1. The sequence came from a man aged 65 to 79 with lung cancer. The CDR3 is CASSSGTGNTEAFF. In DNA form, the CDR3 reads TGTGCCAGCAGTTCCGGGACAGGGAACACTGAAGCTTTCTTT.